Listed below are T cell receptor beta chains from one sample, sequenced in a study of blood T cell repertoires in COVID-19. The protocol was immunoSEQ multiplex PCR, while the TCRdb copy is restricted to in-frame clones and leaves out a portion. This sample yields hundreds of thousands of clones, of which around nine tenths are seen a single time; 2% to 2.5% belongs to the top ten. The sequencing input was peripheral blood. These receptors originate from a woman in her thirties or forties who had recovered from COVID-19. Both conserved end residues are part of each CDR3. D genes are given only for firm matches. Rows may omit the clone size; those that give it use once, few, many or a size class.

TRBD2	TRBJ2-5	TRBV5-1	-	TGCGCCAGCAGCTGGGTTGGGAGGGATGGAGAGACCCAGTACTTC	CASSWVGRDGETQYF
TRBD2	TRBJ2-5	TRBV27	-	TGTGCCAGCAGTTTAAAGGGACTAGCGTCAGAGACCCAGTACTTC	CASSLKGLASETQYF
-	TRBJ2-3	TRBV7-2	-	TGTGCCAGCAGCTTATGGGGGATAGCGGTAAGCACAGATACGCAGTATTTT	CASSLWGIAVSTDTQYF
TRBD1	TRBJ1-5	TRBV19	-	TGTGCCAGTAGTATATTGGGACAGGGAGGACAGCCCCAGCATTTT	CASSILGQGGQPQHF
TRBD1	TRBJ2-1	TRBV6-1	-	TGTGCCAGCAGTTCTGGGACAGCGGCTGGGGAGCAGTTCTTC	CASSSGTAAGEQFF
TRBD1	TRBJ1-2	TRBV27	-	TGTGCCAGCAGTCGTGGGACAGGACAATTTAACTATGGCTACACCTTC	CASSRGTGQFNYGYTF
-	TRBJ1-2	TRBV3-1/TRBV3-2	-	TGTGCCAGCAGCCACCCAAAGAGCGGTCTTAACTATGGCTACACCTTC	CASSHPKSGLNYGYTF
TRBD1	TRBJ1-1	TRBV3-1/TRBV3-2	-	TGTGCCAGGAATATAATACAGGGGGGCGTTTGGGCTTTCTTT	CARNIIQGGVWAFF
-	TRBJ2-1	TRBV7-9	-	TGTGCCAGCAGCCCTCGCTTGGGGGGGCTCGCTCACGATGAGCAGTTCTTC	CASSPRLGGLAHDEQFF
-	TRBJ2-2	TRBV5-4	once	TGTGCCAGCAGCCCCCCGGGCGGGGTCGGCGGGGAGCTGTTTTTT	CASSPPGGVGGELFF
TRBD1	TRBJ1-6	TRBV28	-	TGTGCCAGCAGCCGGACAGGGCTTAGTTCACCCCTCCACTTT	CASSRTGLSSPLHF
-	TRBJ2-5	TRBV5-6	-	TGTGCCAGCAGCTCGGGGTCCCCCAGGTCCCAGTACTTC	CASSSGSPRSQYF
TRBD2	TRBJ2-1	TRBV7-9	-	TGTGCCAGCAGCTCGGGACTAGCGGGGAAAACCTACAATGAGCAGTTCTTC	CASSSGLAGKTYNEQFF
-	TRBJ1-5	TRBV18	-	TGTGCCAGCTCCAATAGCGGCGGGGGAAGGAGTCAGCCCCAGCATTTT	CASSNSGGGRSQPQHF
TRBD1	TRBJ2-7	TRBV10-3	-	TGTGCCATCAGTGGGACAGGGGAGGCGGGGGAGCAGTACTTC	CAISGTGEAGEQYF
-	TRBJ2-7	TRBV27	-	TGTGCCAGCAGTTTACGGCGGAGTACCCCCTACGAGCAGTACTTC	CASSLRRSTPYEQYF
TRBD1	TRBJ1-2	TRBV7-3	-	TGTGCCAGCAGCAAGCCAGGGGGCTATGGCTACACCTTC	CASSKPGGYGYTF
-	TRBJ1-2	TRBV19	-	TGTGCCAGTAGTCCTCTCCCGCGGCAGGGCACAAACTATGGCTACACCTTC	CASSPLPRQGTNYGYTF
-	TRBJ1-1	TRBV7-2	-	TGTGCCAGCAGCATGAGGGGGAGGAACACTGAAGCTTTCTTT	CASSMRGRNTEAFF
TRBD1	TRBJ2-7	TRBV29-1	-	TGCAGCGTTGGGGGGGGACAGGGACTACACGAGCAGTACTTC	CSVGGGQGLHEQYF
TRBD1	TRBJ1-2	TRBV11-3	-	TGTGCCAGCAGCTTAAAGGGGGCGAAGGGCTACACCTTC	CASSLKGAKGYTF
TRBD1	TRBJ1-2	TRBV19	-	TGTGCCAGTAGGAAGACAGGGGTCTATGGCTACACCTTC	CASRKTGVYGYTF
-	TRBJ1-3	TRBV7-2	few	TGTGCCAGCAGCCCCGGGGGAGGGCGCTCTGGAAACACCATATATTTT	CASSPGGGRSGNTIYF
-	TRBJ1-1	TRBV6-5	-	TGTGCCAGCAGTTCTTATGGAGGGATGAACACTGAAGCTTTCTTT	CASSSYGGMNTEAFF